What follows are 18 T cell receptor beta chains derived from one specimen sequenced in a study of blood T cell repertoires in COVID-19. Assay: immunoSEQ multiplex PCR; the TCRdb copy retains only in-frame clones and omits some. The data contain some 140,000 clones, approximately 85% of them singletons. The sequenced sample consisted of peripheral blood. The receptors originated from a man in his sixties with COVID-19, enrolled during active disease.

This chain links TRBV30 with TRBJ2-1; 9 nucleotides agree with TRBD2. This CDR3 spans 14 amino acids. Germline V CDR1 and CDR2: GTSNPN, SVGIG (reference sequence). V trimming: 0 bases; J trimming: 6 bases; junction bases outside the gene matches: 3. The CDR3 reads CAWSVRLAANEQFF. The CDR3 DNA reads as TGTGCCTGGAGTGTGAGACTAGCGGCCAATGAGCAGTTCTTC.

The rearrangement joins TRBV6-1 to TRBJ2-7, with 11 bases that match TRBD1. This CDR3 is built from 15 residues. J lost 3 bases, V lost 7 bases, and 8 bases had no gene match. Germline V gene lookup returns CDR1 MNHNS and CDR2 SASEGT. The CDR3 DNA reads as TGTGCCAGCACCCCAACCGGGACAGGGGGCTACGAGCAGTACTTC. Its protein is CASTPTGTGGYEQYF.

The chain employs TRBV7-9 and TRBJ2-7; 7 bases match TRBD1. The CDR3 covers 14 residues. The V and J ends lost 7 bases and 2 bases, in that order; junction bases with no gene match: 8. Looked up from germline, CDR1 is SEHNR and CDR2 is FQNEAQ (reference sequence). CDR3 sequence (DNA): TGTGCCAGCACAAGACAGGGTGCTACCTACGAGCAGTACTTC. The encoded protein is CASTRQGATYEQYF.

The chain is built from TRBV29-1 and TRBJ1-3; D gene unclear. V was clipped by 0 bases and J by 0 bases, with 6 bases between them. This CDR3 has 14 amino acids. Germline lookup yields CDR1 SQVTM and CDR2 ANQGSEA. CDR3: CSVEERRSGNTIYF. The CDR3 DNA reads TGCAGCGTTGAAGAGCGGCGCTCTGGAAACACCATATATTTT.

This chain links TRBV9 with TRBJ1-1, with D perhaps matching TRBD1 (6 bases). V was shortened by 3 bases and J by 0 bases, with 12 bases between the two germline ends. The CDR3 has 15 amino acids. The germline CDR1 and CDR2 sequences are SGDLS and YYNGEE. The CDR3: CASSGRDTMNTEAFF. In nucleotides, the CDR3 is TGTGCCAGCAGCGGCCGGGACACGATGAACACTGAAGCTTTCTTT.

This chain uses TRBV11-2 with TRBJ1-5; TRBD1 agrees at 7 bases. This CDR3 is 13 amino acids long. J gave up 2 bases and V 5 bases, and 0 bases lay outside the gene matches. Germline V gene data show CDR1 as SGHAT and CDR2 as FQNNGV. CDR3 DNA: TGTGCCAGCAGCACAGGGGGCAATCAGCCCCAGCATTTT. Residues: CASSTGGNQPQHF.

The chain uses TRBV28 and TRBJ1-1; D is perhaps TRBD1 (6 bases). The CDR3 covers 16 residues. Germline CDR1 reads MDHEN; CDR2 reads SYDVKM. V was pared by 5 bases and J by 2 bases, with 18 bases between. CDR3 in amino acids: CASSPHLGGGNTEAFF. The CDR3 region has the DNA TGTGCCAGCAGTCCCCATTTAGGGGGTGGTAACACTGAAGCTTTCTTT.

J is TRBJ2-1 and V is TRBV29-1; unclear D gene. Trimming took 4 bases from V and 3 from J, leaving 4 bases between them. This CDR3 contains 11 residues. Per the germline V gene, CDR1 is SQVTM and CDR2 is ANQGSEA. Here the CDR3 DNA reads TGCAGCGTTGTCATCTACAATGAGCAGTTCTTC. This sequence encodes CSVVIYNEQFF.

This chain uses TRBV12-3 or TRBV12-4 with TRBJ2-1; maybe TRBD1 (6 bases). Trimming cost V 5 bases and J 10 bases, with 15 bases left between them. The CDR3 is 13 amino acids. CDR3 region: CASSPEQGGEQFF. The DNA for the CDR3 is TGTGCCAGCAGTCCCGAACAGGGCGGGGAGCAGTTCTTC.

The rearrangement links TRBV9 to TRBJ2-5; TRBD2 is a possible D gene (5 bases). Per the germline V gene, CDR1 is SGDLS and CDR2 is YYNGEE. The CDR3 totals 16 residues. The germline V and J ends were trimmed by 0 bases and 2 bases, with 14 bases remaining between them. The CDR3 spells CASSVGSGMRQETQYF. The CDR3, as DNA: TGTGCCAGCAGCGTAGGATCGGGAATGCGTCAAGAGACCCAGTACTTC.

This sequence joins TRBV24-1 and TRBJ1-2; D is perhaps TRBD1 (5 bases). Germline loops: CDR1 KGHDR, CDR2 SFDVKD. The CDR3 runs to 13 residues. With 5 bases removed from V and 4 bases from J, the gap between germline ends came to 10 bases. The CDR3 DNA sequence: TGTGCCACCAGTGGACAGTCCTTCTATGGCTACACCTTC. Residues: CATSGQSFYGYTF.

This clone was found a few times. The chain combines TRBV9 with TRBJ1-3; unclear D gene. The CDR3 runs 16 residues. With 4 bases removed from V and 1 base from J, the gap between germline ends came to 15 bases. Germline V gene lookup returns CDR1 SGDLS and CDR2 YYNGEE. The CDR3, as DNA: TGTGCCAGCAGCCCAAGAGACTTACTTTCTGGAAACACCATATATTTT. It encodes CASSPRDLLSGNTIYF. Filled out from reference TRBV9 and TRBJ1-3, the complete variable domain reads DSGVTQTPKHLITATGQRVTLRCSPRSGDLSVYWYQQSLDQGLQFLIQYYNGEERAKGNILERFSAQQFPDLHSELNLSSLELGDSALYFCASSPRDLLSGNTIYFGEGSWLTVV.

V and J are TRBV7-2 and TRBJ2-7; D possibly corresponds to TRBD2 (6 bases). Germline lookup yields CDR1 SGHTA and CDR2 FQGNSA. The CDR3 has 13 amino acids. The V end was cut by 5 bases, the J end by 7 bases, with 15 bases between. The DNA of the CDR3 is TGTGCCAGCAGCCTCGGGACTCTAGAGGAGCAGTACTTC. Amino acids: CASSLGTLEEQYF. Variable domain in full (rest from reference TRBV7-2 and TRBJ2-7): GAGVSQSPSNKVTEKGKDVELRCDPISGHTALYWYRQSLGQGLEFLIYFQGNSAPDKSGLPSDRFSAERTGGSVSTLTIQRTQQEDSAVYLCASSLGTLEEQYFGPGTRLTVT.

The chain couples TRBV6-2 or TRBV6-3 to TRBJ1-5; D not certain. The CDR3 is 18 residues long. Germline V gives CDR1 MNHEY, CDR2 SVGEGT. Trimming took 6 bases from V and 0 from J, leaving 21 bases between them. DNA of the CDR3: TGTGCCAGCAGCCACCCTTCGGGGAGGGAGTATAGCAATCAGCCCCAGCATTTT. It codes for CASSHPSGREYSNQPQHF.

The V gene is TRBV28, the J gene TRBJ2-4; tentatively, D is TRBD1 (8 bases). Germline CDR1 MDHEN, CDR2 SYDVKM. This CDR3 region has 15 residues. Trimming stripped 5 bases from V and 8 bases from J, with 19 bases between. For the CDR3, the DNA is TGTGCCAGCAGTGGCAGGCAGGGGGCGGGAGACATTCAGTACTTC. Residues: CASSGRQGAGDIQYF. The whole variable domain, remainder taken from reference TRBV28 and TRBJ2-4, is DVKVTQSSRYLVKRTGEKVFLECVQDMDHENMFWYRQDPGLGLRLIYFSYDVKMKEKGDIPEGYSVSREKKERFSLILESASTNQTSMYLCASSGRQGAGDIQYFGAGTRLSVL.

The rearrangement uses TRBV11-2 and TRBJ1-5; D uncertain. Trimming took off 0 bases at V and 7 bases at J, with 4 bases between the two ends. This CDR3 has 12 residues. Germline V gene data show CDR1 as SGHAT and CDR2 as FQNNGV. The CDR3 reads CASSLDLQPQHF. The CDR3 bases are TGTGCCAGCAGCTTAGATCTACAGCCCCAGCATTTT.

This clone was recorded a few times. The genes are TRBV7-8 and TRBJ2-7; TRBD2 might be the D (5 bases). CDR1 and CDR2 from the germline V gene are SGHVS and FQNEAQ. This CDR3 region has 13 residues. Trimming removed 7 bases from V and 4 bases from J, with 14 bases in between. Written as DNA, the CDR3 is TGTGCCAGCAACGATCTAGCTAGTTACGAGCAGTACTTC. Its protein product is CASNDLASYEQYF. Together with reference TRBV7-8 and TRBJ2-7, the CDR3 gives the full variable domain: GAGVSQSPRYKVAKRGQDVALRCDPISGHVSLFWYQQALGQGPEFLTYFQNEAQLDKSGLPSDRFFAERPEGSVSTLKIQRTQQEDSAVYLCASNDLASYEQYFGPGTRLTVT.

The rearrangement uses TRBV4-1 and TRBJ1-5; 12 bases map to TRBD1. Germline CDR1 reads MGHRA; CDR2 reads YSYEKL. This CDR3 region has 17 residues. The V segment lost 2 bases and the J segment 3 bases; nucleotides outside the gene matches: 5. The CDR3 sequence: CASSQTGTGGSNQPQHF. CDR3 sequence (DNA): TGCGCCAGCAGCCAAACCGGGACAGGGGGCTCCAATCAGCCCCAGCATTTT.